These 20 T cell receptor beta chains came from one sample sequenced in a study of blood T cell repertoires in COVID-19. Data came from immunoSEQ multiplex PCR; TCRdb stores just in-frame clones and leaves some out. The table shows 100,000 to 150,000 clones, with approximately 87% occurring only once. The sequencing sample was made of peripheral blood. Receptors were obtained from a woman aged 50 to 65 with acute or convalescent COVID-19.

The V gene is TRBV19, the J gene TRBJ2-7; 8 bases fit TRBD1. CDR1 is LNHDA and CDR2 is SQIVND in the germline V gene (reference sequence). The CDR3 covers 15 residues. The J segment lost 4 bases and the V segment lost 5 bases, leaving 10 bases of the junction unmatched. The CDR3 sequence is CASSVSQGGGYEQYF. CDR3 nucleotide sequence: TGTGCCAGTAGTGTCTCACAGGGGGGAGGATACGAGCAGTACTTC.

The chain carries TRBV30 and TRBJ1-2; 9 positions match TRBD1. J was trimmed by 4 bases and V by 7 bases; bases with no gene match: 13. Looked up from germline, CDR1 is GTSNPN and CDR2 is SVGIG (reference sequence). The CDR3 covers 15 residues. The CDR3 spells CAYLPRDRVFYGYTF. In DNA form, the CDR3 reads TGTGCCTACCTCCCCAGGGACAGGGTTTTCTATGGCTACACCTTC.

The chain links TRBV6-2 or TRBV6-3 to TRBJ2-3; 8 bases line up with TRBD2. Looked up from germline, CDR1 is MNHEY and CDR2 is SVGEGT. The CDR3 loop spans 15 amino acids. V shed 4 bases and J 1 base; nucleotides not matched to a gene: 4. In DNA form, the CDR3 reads TGTGCCAGCAGTTCCCCTAGCGGGCGCACAGATACGCAGTATTTT. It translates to CASSSPSGRTDTQYF.

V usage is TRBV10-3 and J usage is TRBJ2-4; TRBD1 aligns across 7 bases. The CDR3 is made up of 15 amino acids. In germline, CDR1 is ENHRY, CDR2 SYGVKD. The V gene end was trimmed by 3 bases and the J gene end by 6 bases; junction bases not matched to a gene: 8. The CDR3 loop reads CAISETLRQGNIQYF. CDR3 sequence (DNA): TGTGCCATCAGTGAAACCTTACGACAGGGAAACATTCAGTACTTC.

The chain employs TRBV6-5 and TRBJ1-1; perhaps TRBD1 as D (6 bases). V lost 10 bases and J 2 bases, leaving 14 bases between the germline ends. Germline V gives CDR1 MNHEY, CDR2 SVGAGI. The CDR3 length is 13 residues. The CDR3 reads CAISRQANTEAFF. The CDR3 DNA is TGTGCCATATCCCGACAGGCCAACACTGAAGCTTTCTTT.

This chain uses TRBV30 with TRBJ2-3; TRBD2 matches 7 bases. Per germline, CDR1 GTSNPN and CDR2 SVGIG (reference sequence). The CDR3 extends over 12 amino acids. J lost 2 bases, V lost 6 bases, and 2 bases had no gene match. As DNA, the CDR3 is TGTGCCTGCGGGGGGTACACAGATACGCAGTATTTT. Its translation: CACGGYTDTQYF.

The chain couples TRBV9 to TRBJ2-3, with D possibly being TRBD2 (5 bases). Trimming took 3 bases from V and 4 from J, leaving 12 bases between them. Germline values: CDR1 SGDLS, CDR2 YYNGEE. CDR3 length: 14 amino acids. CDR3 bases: TGTGCCAGCAGCGGAGGGTTGGGTCCAGATACGCAGTATTTT. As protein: CASSGGLGPDTQYF.

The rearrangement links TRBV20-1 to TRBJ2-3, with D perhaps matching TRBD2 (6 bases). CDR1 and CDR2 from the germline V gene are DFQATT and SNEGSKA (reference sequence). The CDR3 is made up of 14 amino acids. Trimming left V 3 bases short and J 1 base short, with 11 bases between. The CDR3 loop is CSASWTGGTDTQYF. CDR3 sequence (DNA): TGCAGTGCTAGTTGGACGGGAGGCACAGATACGCAGTATTTT.

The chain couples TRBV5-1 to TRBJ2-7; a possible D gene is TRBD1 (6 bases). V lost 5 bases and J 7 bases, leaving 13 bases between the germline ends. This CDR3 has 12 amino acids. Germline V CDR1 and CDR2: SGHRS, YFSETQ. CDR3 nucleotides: TGCGCCAGCAGGCCCGACAGGCAAGAGCAGTACTTC. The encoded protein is CASRPDRQEQYF.

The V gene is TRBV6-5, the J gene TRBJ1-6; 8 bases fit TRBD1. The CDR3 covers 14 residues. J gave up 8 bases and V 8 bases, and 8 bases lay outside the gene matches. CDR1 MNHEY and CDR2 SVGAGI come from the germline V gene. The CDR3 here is CASRVDREDSPLHF. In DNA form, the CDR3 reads TGTGCCAGCCGAGTGGACAGGGAAGATTCACCCCTCCACTTT.

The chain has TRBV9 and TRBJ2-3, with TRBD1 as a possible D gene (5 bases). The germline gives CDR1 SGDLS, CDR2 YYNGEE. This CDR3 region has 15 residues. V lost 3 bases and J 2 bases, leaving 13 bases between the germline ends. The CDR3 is CASSGSGAFTDTQYF. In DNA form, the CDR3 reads TGTGCCAGCAGCGGTTCTGGGGCTTTCACAGATACGCAGTATTTT.

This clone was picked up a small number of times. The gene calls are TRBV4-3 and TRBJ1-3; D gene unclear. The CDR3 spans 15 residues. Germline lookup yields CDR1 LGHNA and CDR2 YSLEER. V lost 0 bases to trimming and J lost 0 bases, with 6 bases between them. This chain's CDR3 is CASSQDQSSGNTIYF. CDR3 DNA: TGCGCCAGCAGCCAAGACCAGTCCTCTGGAAACACCATATATTTT.

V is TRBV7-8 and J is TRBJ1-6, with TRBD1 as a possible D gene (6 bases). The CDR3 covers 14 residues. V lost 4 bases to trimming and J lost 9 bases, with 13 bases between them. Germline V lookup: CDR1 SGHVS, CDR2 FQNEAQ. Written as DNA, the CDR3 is TGTGCCAGCAGCTCCTGGGGGCTTACTTCACCCCTCCACTTT. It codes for CASSSWGLTSPLHF.

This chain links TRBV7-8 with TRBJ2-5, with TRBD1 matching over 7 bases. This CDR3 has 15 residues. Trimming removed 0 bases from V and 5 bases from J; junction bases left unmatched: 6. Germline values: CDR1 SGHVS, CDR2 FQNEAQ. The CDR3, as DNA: TGTGCCAGCAGCTTAGCGCTCAGGGGGACGGAGACCCAGTACTTC. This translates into CASSLALRGTETQYF. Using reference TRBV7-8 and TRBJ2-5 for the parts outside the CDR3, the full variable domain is GAGVSQSPRYKVAKRGQDVALRCDPISGHVSLFWYQQALGQGPEFLTYFQNEAQLDKSGLPSDRFFAERPEGSVSTLKIQRTQQEDSAVYLCASSLALRGTETQYFGPGTRLLVL.

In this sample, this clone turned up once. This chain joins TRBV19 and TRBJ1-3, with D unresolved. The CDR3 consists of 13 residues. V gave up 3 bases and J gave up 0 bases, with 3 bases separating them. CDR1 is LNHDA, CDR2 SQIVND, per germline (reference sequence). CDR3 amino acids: CASSIGSGNTIYF. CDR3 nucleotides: TGTGCCAGTAGTATCGGCTCTGGAAACACCATATATTTT.

CDR3 coding DNA: TGTGCCAGCAGCCCTCCCCGTGTCTCAGACTATGGCTACACCTTC. The encoded protein is CASSPPRVSDYGYTF. V and J are TRBV11-2 and TRBJ1-2, with D hard to call. Trimming cost V 5 bases and J 3 bases, with 16 bases left between them. Per the germline V gene, CDR1 is SGHAT and CDR2 is FQNNGV. This CDR3 contains 15 residues. Using reference TRBV11-2 and TRBJ1-2 for the parts outside the CDR3, the full variable domain is EAGVAQSPRYKIIEKRQSVAFWCNPISGHATLYWYQQILGQGPKLLIQFQNNGVVDDSQLPKDRFSAERLKGVDSTLKIQPAKLEDSAVYLCASSPPRVSDYGYTFGSGTRLTVV.

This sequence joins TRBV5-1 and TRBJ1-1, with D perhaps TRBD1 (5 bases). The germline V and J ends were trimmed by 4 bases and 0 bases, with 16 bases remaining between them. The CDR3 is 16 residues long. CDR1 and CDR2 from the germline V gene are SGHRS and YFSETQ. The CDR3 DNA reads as TGCGCCAGCAGCCTGGCTCCGACAGATTTGAACACTGAAGCTTTCTTT. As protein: CASSLAPTDLNTEAFF.

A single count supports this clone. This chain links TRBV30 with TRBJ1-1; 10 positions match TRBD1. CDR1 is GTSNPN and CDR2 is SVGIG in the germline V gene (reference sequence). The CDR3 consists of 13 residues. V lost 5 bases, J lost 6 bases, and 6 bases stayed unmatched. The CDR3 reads CAWAGQGWPEAFF. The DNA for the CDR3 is TGTGCCTGGGCGGGACAGGGGTGGCCTGAAGCTTTCTTT.

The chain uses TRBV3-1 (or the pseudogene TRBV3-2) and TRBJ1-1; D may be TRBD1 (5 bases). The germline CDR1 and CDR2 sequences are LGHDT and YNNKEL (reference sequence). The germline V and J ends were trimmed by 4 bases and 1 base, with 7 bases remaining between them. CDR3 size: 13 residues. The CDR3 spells CASSRGGNTEAFF. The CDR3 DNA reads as TGTGCCAGCAGCCGGGGCGGGAACACTGAAGCTTTCTTT.

The DNA for the CDR3 is TGTGCCAGCAGCTTCCCACAGAGCTCCTACAATGAGCAGTTCTTC. Protein product: CASSFPQSSYNEQFF. This chain links TRBV7-9 with TRBJ2-1; D gene ambiguous. Germline CDR1 SEHNR, CDR2 FQNEAQ (reference sequence). The CDR3 spans 15 residues. Trimming removed 3 bases at V and 0 bases at J, with 9 bases between.